The source of this T cell receptor beta chain is a study of cytomegalovirus exposure and HLA in healthy donors. Overall study: Ancestry clustering placed roughly four fifths of approximately 370 genotyped donors in the Caucasian-associated cluster.

This clone was detected only a few times. Primers for the PCR totalled 60 Vbeta and 13 Jbeta. In the study's own analysis: Counted up in a later analysis, unique TCR beta chains came to 60 million to 95 million, with around 12 million shared. Using immunoSEQ multiplex PCR, the repertoire was profiled, and TCRdb retains in-frame clones only, with some absent. That table supplies the V and J calls and clone size; D and trimming were determined from the DNA. The sample includes about 67,000 clones, around 75% of them seen just once. CDR3 length: 15 amino acids. Germline V gene sequence: CDR1 MNHNY, CDR2 SVGAGI (reference sequence). The V gene end was trimmed by 4 bases and the J gene end by 5 bases; junction bases not matched to a gene: 6. Healthy bone marrow donors made up the donor group. At the time of sampling, donors were nominally healthy, though unrecorded immune exposures were likely.

What was sequenced was PBMCs. This sequence was found in a man aged 60 to 69 in good health and CMV-seropositive. The chain links TRBV6-6 to TRBJ2-1, with 9 bases identical to TRBD2. The DNA of the CDR3 is TGTGCCAGCAGTTTAAGCGGGGGGATTAACAATGAGCAGTTCTTC. It encodes CASSLSGGINNEQFF.